The 24 T cell receptor beta chains below were found in one sample sequenced in a study of blood T cells in healthy people across ages. Then a second PCR, running roughly 7 to 11 cycles, was carried out with a sample-barcoded 5' primer and a J-beta primer mix. MiXCR, applied by TCRdb to the 5' RACE reads, yields one record per CDR3 protein. This sample has 1.4 million to 1.5 million distinct CDR3 sequences; approximately 42% occur once, and the top ten carry roughly 8.2%. Sequenced input: blood. The receptors derive from a woman under 30 in good health.

This clonotype was seen only a few times. This chain joins TRBV20-1 and TRBJ2-5, with a possible D match to TRBD2 (5 bases). V shed 3 bases and J shed 2 bases, with 10 bases lying between them. The germline CDR1 and CDR2 sequences are DFQATT and SNEGSKA (reference sequence). The CDR3 covers 13 residues. The DNA of the CDR3 is TGCAGTGCTAGGTTTGCGGGTCAAGAGACCCAGTACTTC. As protein: CSARFAGQETQYF.

The chain links TRBV28 to TRBJ2-5; no definite D call. The J call could be wrong; TRBJ2-7 is a better fit for the DNA end. The CDR3 loop spans 12 amino acids. CDR1 is MDHEN and CDR2 is SYDVKM in the germline V gene. CDR3 DNA: TGTGCCAGCAGTTACGGAGACCTCGAGCAGTACTTC. It specifies CASSYGDLEQYF.

The rearrangement links TRBV7-8 to TRBJ1-3; D gene uncertain. CDR1 is SGHVS and CDR2 is FQNEAQ in the germline V gene. V lost 5 bases to trimming and J lost 2 bases, with 7 bases between them. The CDR3 runs to 13 residues. CDR3 nucleotides: TGTGCCAGCAGCCCCTCAACTGGAAACACCATATATTTT. This gives the protein CASSPSTGNTIYF.

This clonotype was recorded a few times. This chain joins TRBV5-6 and TRBJ2-3; TRBD2 aligns across 13 bases. V lost 4 bases and J lost 3; bases outside the gene matches: 11. The CDR3 loop spans 18 amino acids. Germline V gene lookup returns CDR1 SGHDT and CDR2 YYEEEE. CDR3 sequence (DNA): TGTGCCAGCAGCCCTGGTGGACTAGCGGGAGCCGGTACAGATACGCAGTATTTT. Amino acids: CASSPGGLAGAGTDTQYF.

This sequence joins TRBV6-6 and TRBJ2-1, with D tentatively TRBD2 (5 bases). From germline, CDR1 is MNHNY and CDR2 SVGAGI (reference sequence). Trimming shortened V by 2 bases and J by 8 bases, and 13 bases separated the two germline ends. This CDR3 spans 14 amino acids. CDR3: CASSYVSLRDEQFF. The CDR3 DNA reads TGTGCCAGCAGTTACGTCTCTCTGAGGGATGAGCAGTTCTTC.

This chain links TRBV6-5 with TRBJ2-1; no definite D call. The DNA matches TRBJ2-7 better at its end, which makes the J call doubtful. CDR1 MNHEY and CDR2 SVGAGI come from the germline V gene. This CDR3 has 11 residues. CDR3 residues: CASISYNEQYF. CDR3 coding DNA: TGTGCCAGCATCAGCTACAATGAGCAGTACTTC.

This clonotype was detected a few times. This chain joins TRBV6-1 and TRBJ2-7, with 9 bases identical to TRBD2. This CDR3 is 15 amino acids long. The trim removed 7 bases at V and 3 bases at J, leaving 10 bases unmatched. Per germline, CDR1 MNHNS and CDR2 SASEGT. CDR3 amino acids: CASMVTIAGVYEQYF. CDR3 sequence (DNA): TGTGCCAGCATGGTGACGATAGCGGGAGTCTACGAGCAGTACTTC.

There are a few counts of this clonotype. The chain uses TRBV7-2 and TRBJ2-5; weak D call: TRBD2 (5 bases). Germline V gene sequence: CDR1 SGHTA, CDR2 FQGNSA. This CDR3 has 13 amino acids. Trimming took off 4 bases at V and 2 bases at J, with 8 bases between the two ends. The CDR3 DNA follows: TGTGCCAGCAGCTCCAGGAGGCAAGAGACCCAGTACTTC. This encodes CASSSRRQETQYF.

About this clonotype: Since a much larger clone is just one base distant, this may be a read error. The chain combines TRBV6-6 with TRBJ2-7; 11 bases match TRBD2. V lost 7 bases, J lost 1 base, and 9 bases stayed unmatched. This CDR3 is 16 amino acids long. CDR1 is MNHNY and CDR2 is SVGAGI in the germline V gene (reference sequence). The CDR3 spells CASNPPGTSGSYEQYF. CDR3 sequence (DNA): TGTGCCAGCAATCCCCCCGGGACTAGCGGTTCCTACGAGCAGTACTTC.

The V gene is TRBV4-1, the J gene TRBJ1-1; possibly TRBD1 for D (6 bases). CDR1 is MGHRA, CDR2 YSYEKL, per germline. The CDR3 loop spans 16 amino acids. Trimming took off 2 bases at V and 2 bases at J, with 15 bases between the two ends. The CDR3 region has the DNA TGCGCCAGCAGCCAACCCGACAGGTCTACTAACACTGAAGCTTTCTTT. Amino acid sequence: CASSQPDRSTNTEAFF.

This clonotype was recorded a few times. The V gene is TRBV5-6, the J gene TRBJ2-3; perhaps D is TRBD1 or TRBD2 (5 bases each). The V end was cut by 6 bases, the J end by 6 bases, with 11 bases between. The CDR3 covers 12 residues. CDR1 and CDR2 from the germline V gene are SGHDT and YYEEEE. The DNA for the CDR3 is TGTGCCAGCACGGGGCCGGGGGATACGCAGTATTTT. It translates to CASTGPGDTQYF.

V gene TRBV7-2 combines with J gene TRBJ1-4; maybe TRBD1 (5 bases). The length of the CDR3 is 14 residues. CDR1 SGHTA and CDR2 FQGNSA come from the germline V gene. Trimming shortened V by 6 bases and J by 8 bases, and 16 bases separated the two germline ends. CDR3 loop: CASRLLGEGEKLFF. CDR3 nucleotide sequence: TGTGCCAGCAGATTGCTGGGGGAAGGAGAAAAACTGTTTTTT.

A few counts support this clonotype. The chain combines TRBV25-1 with TRBJ2-5; D not resolved. The J call may be mistaken, given a closer DNA end match to TRBJ2-7. Germline V gives CDR1 MGHDK, CDR2 SYGVNS. CDR3 length: 12 amino acids. The CDR3 loop reads CASGALGYEQYF. The DNA of the CDR3 is TGTGCCAGCGGAGCCCTGGGATACGAGCAGTACTTC.

V is TRBV3-1 and J is TRBJ1-2, with D possibly matching TRBD1 (5 bases). Trimming removed 6 bases at V and 4 bases at J, with 18 bases between. CDR3 length: 15 residues. CDR1 and CDR2 (germline): LGHDT, YNNKEL (reference sequence). The CDR3 sequence: CASSPRISQAYGYTF. The CDR3 DNA reads TGTGCCAGCAGTCCAAGAATCTCACAGGCCTATGGCTACACCTTC.

This chain links TRBV4-1 with TRBJ2-1, with D uncertain. V lost 1 base and J 13 bases, leaving 20 bases between the germline ends. Germline CDR1 and CDR2: MGHRA and YSYEKL. The CDR3 is 15 amino acids. The CDR3 sequence is CASSQVSVGIETQFF. CDR3 coding DNA: TGCGCCAGCAGCCAAGTGTCGGTAGGGATCGAGACCCAGTTCTTC.

This clonotype was seen a few times. The V gene is TRBV4-1, the J gene TRBJ2-3; 11 nucleotides agree with TRBD2. CDR3 length: 16 amino acids. After removal of 1 base from V and 6 bases from J, the junction contained 6 bases not matched to a gene. Germline CDR1 reads MGHRA; CDR2 reads YSYEKL. As DNA, the CDR3 is TGCGCCAGCAGCCAAGTAGCGGGGGGGCAGTTTGATACGCAGTATTTT. This codes for CASSQVAGGQFDTQYF.

The J gene is TRBJ2-1, the V gene TRBV9, with 9 positions matching TRBD2. The last part of the DNA fits TRBJ2-7 better; the J call may be wrong. The germline V gene has CDR1 SGDLS and CDR2 YYNGEE. This CDR3 comprises 20 residues. The chain's CDR3 is CASSFDPVLAGPISYNEQYF. CDR3 nucleotides: TGTGCCAGCAGCTTCGACCCAGTACTAGCGGGCCCCATATCCTACAATGAGCAGTACTTC.

This clonotype has a count of ten or more. This rearrangement joins TRBV6-5 to TRBJ1-1; the D is unclear. The CDR3 is 14 residues long. The V gene lost 8 bases and the J gene lost 0 bases, with 13 bases spanning the gap. Germline V gene lookup returns CDR1 MNHEY and CDR2 SVGAGI. The CDR3 bases are TGTGCCAGCTCACCCGGCGGGTTGAACACTGAAGCTTTCTTT. The encoded protein is CASSPGGLNTEAFF.

The chain uses TRBV20-1 and TRBJ1-4, with no clear D. Germline V gene sequence: CDR1 DFQATT, CDR2 SNEGSKA (reference sequence). This CDR3 spans 14 amino acids. The ends were cut back, 0 bases at V and 8 bases at J, with 13 bases in the middle. The CDR3 sequence: CSARDVREEEKLFF. The CDR3 DNA follows: TGCAGTGCTAGAGATGTTCGGGAAGAGGAAAAACTGTTTTTT.

The gene calls are TRBV9 and TRBJ1-3, with 8 bases aligning to TRBD1. The CDR3 sequence is 16 residues long. The V and J ends lost 3 bases and 0 bases, in that order; junction bases with no gene match: 5. The germline gives CDR1 SGDLS, CDR2 YYNGEE. The chain's CDR3 is CASSGRQGSSGNTIYF. CDR3 bases: TGTGCCAGCAGCGGGAGACAGGGGTCCTCTGGAAACACCATATATTTT. The entire variable domain, with the rest obtained from reference TRBV9 and TRBJ1-3, is as follows: DSGVTQTPKHLITATGQRVTLRCSPRSGDLSVYWYQQSLDQGLQFLIQYYNGEERAKGNILERFSAQQFPDLHSELNLSSLELGDSALYFCASSGRQGSSGNTIYFGEGSWLTVV.

This clonotype was picked up a small number of times. The V call is TRBV25-1, the J call TRBJ1-6; no firm D call. This CDR3 has 16 residues. V shed 5 bases and J shed 3 bases, with 14 bases lying between them. Germline V gene data show CDR1 as MGHDK and CDR2 as SYGVNS. CDR3 residues: CASSPEGMDYNSPLHF. The CDR3 nucleotides read TGTGCCAGCAGTCCGGAAGGGATGGACTATAATTCACCCCTCCACTTT.

The chain has TRBV20-1 and TRBJ2-1; TRBD2 is a possible D gene (6 bases). This CDR3 is 13 amino acids long. The germline V and J ends were trimmed by 6 bases and 9 bases, with 18 bases remaining between them. Germline CDR1 and CDR2: DFQATT and SNEGSKA (reference sequence). CDR3 protein: CSAGTRGFGEQFF. As DNA, the CDR3 is TGCAGTGCCGGGACCCGGGGGTTCGGTGAGCAGTTCTTC.

The chain employs TRBV27 and TRBJ1-1; possible D gene TRBD1, 6 bases. Germline V gives CDR1 MNHEY, CDR2 SMNVEV (reference sequence). The CDR3 is made up of 15 amino acids. Between the trimmed V and J ends, which lost 3 bases and 0 bases, there was a span of 11 bases. The CDR3 bases are TGTGCCAGCAGTTTCACTCGACAGGTGAACACTGAAGCTTTCTTT. Encoded protein: CASSFTRQVNTEAFF.

This clonotype was seen many times. At one end the junction does not follow the germline gene, possibly because of a read error. V usage is TRBV7-9 and J usage is TRBJ2-7; D perhaps matches TRBD2 (5 bases). The CDR3 spans 14 residues. The germline V gene has CDR1 SEHNR and CDR2 FQNEAQ (reference sequence). CDR3 in DNA: TGTGCCAGCAGTTTAGCCGGGGATCGCTACGAGCAGTACTTC. Its translation: CASSLAGDRYEQYF.